This T cell receptor beta chain appears in the sequencing data of a study of response to subunit inactivated influenza vaccine. General study findings and limits: Each seasonal flu vaccination may recruit only limited new T cells, authors suggested.

About this clonotype itself: Its antigen is unknown.

TCRdb ran MiXCR on the RT-PCR reads and lists one entry per CDR3 protein. The data show over 450,000 distinct CDR3 sequences, 13% seen once. CDR3 length: 11 amino acids. Germline CDR1 is MDHEN and CDR2 is SYDVKM. Trimming cost V 11 bases and J 8 bases, with 15 bases left between them. The origin of this receptor is a man in his forties or fifties who received an inactivated influenza vaccine. The V call is TRBV28, the J call TRBJ1-2; D uncertain. The sequencing used PBMCs from blood, collected more than 35 days after vaccination. The CDR3 region has the DNA TGTGCCGGGCACGGGGTAACAGGCTACACCTTC. Translation gives CAGHGVTGYTF.